Given below is one TCR beta chain in context. The antigen is unknown. This sample is drawn from a study of graft-versus-host responses after intestinal transplantation. Study overall: In this cohort, recipients had multivisceral, liver-intestinal, or isolated intestinal transplants. Tacrolimus and steroids were given for 2 to 3 years to all recipients after anti-thymocyte globulin induction.

Some clones are missing from TCRdb's copy, which holds only in-frame ones; the method was immunoSEQ multiplex PCR. The sample shows 40,000 or so clones, under 90% of them seen only once. Study-level points and caveats: Where graft-donor T cell macrochimerism was present, patients had high graft-versus-host to host-versus-graft clonal ratios in allografts.

The specimen was PBMCs, collected roughly 270 days after transplant. This clonotype was sampled from a human patient who received an intestinal transplant, so some T cells may come from the graft donor.

DNA for the CDR3: TGTGCCTGGAGTGTACGAGGCGCCGGGGAGCTGTTTTTT. Translation: CAWSVRGAGELFF. The chain employs TRBV30 and TRBJ2-2; D remains unclear. Germline V gene data show CDR1 as GTSNPN and CDR2 as SVGIG (reference sequence). The CDR3 sequence is 13 residues long. Deletions cut 0 bases from V and 6 bases from J, with 8 bases between. The whole variable domain, filled in from reference TRBV30 and TRBJ2-2, reads SQTIHQWPATLVQPVGSPLSLECTVEGTSNPNLYWYRQAAGRGLQLLFYSVGIGQISSEVPQNLSASRPQDRQFILSSKKLLLSDSGFYLCAWSVRGAGELFFGEGSRLTVL.